These 25 T cell receptor beta chains came from one sample sequenced in a study of control samples from healthy donors and cancer patients. Measured with immunoSEQ multiplex PCR; TCRdb has only the in-frame clones, and not every one. In the table there are 130,000 or so clones, more than 75% of which are singletons. Sequencing was performed on blood. Receptors originate from a man aged 60 to 75 in good health.

The rearrangement joins TRBV5-1 to TRBJ2-7, with TRBD1 matching over 9 bases. This CDR3 is 14 amino acids long. Germline V gene data show CDR1 as SGHRS and CDR2 as YFSETQ. V dropped 4 bases and J dropped 3; count of bases not matched to a gene: 5. The CDR3 loop reads CASSPLDRGYEQYF. The CDR3 DNA is TGCGCCAGCAGCCCTCTGGACAGGGGCTACGAGCAGTACTTC.

The V gene is TRBV7-3, the J gene TRBJ2-3; 11 bases are shared with TRBD2. The germline gives CDR1 SGHTA, CDR2 FQGTGA. The CDR3 spans 17 residues. Trimming at V came to 1 base and at J to 2 bases, leaving 5 bases not matched to a gene. The CDR3 DNA sequence: TGTGCCAGCAGCTTAAGATTAGCGGGGGGGATCACAGATACGCAGTATTTT. As protein: CASSLRLAGGITDTQYF.

The V and J genes are TRBV30 and TRBJ1-1; the D is unclear. The CDR3 sequence is 14 residues long. Germline lookup yields CDR1 GTSNPN and CDR2 SVGIG (reference sequence). Trimming left V 3 bases short and J 2 bases short, with 13 bases between. DNA for the CDR3: TGTGCCTGGAGCCTCGACTATTTTAACACTGAAGCTTTCTTT. The encoded protein is CAWSLDYFNTEAFF. Based on the CDR3 plus reference TRBV30 and TRBJ1-1, the full variable domain is SQTIHQWPATLVQPVGSPLSLECTVEGTSNPNLYWYRQAAGRGLQLLFYSVGIGQISSEVPQNLSASRPQDRQFILSSKKLLLSDSGFYLCAWSLDYFNTEAFFGQGTRLTVV.

This clone is a singleton in its sample. This sequence joins TRBV7-2 and TRBJ1-4; D might be TRBD1 (5 bases). The CDR3 runs to 14 residues. Germline CDR1 SGHTA, CDR2 FQGNSA. Trimming left V 8 bases short and J 7 bases short, with 17 bases between. The CDR3 DNA reads as TGTGCCAGCTCGTCATTGGGGGGAGTTGAAAAACTGTTTTTT. Its protein is CASSSLGGVEKLFF.

This sequence joins TRBV7-3 and TRBJ2-1; 14 bases map to TRBD2. This CDR3 region has 18 residues. With 3 bases clipped from V and 4 bases from J, the junction kept 8 bases outside the gene matches. Germline V gene data show CDR1 as SGHTA and CDR2 as FQGTGA. DNA of the CDR3: TGTGCCAGCAGCTTGGGGACTAGCGGGGGCCTTGTTTACAATGAGCAGTTCTTC. Encoded protein: CASSLGTSGGLVYNEQFF.

This clone was observed a single time. The chain has TRBV10-2 and TRBJ2-1, with 8 positions matching TRBD1. The germline CDR1 and CDR2 sequences are WSHSY and SAAADI. There are 15 residues in the CDR3. Trimming at V came to 7 bases and at J to 4 bases, leaving 9 bases not matched to a gene. CDR3: CASTGGQGSYNEQFF. CDR3 bases: TGCGCCAGCACCGGTGGACAGGGTAGTTACAATGAGCAGTTCTTC.

The CDR3 spells CASSLGHSVGTYGYTF. Here the CDR3 DNA reads TGTGCCAGCAGCTTGGGACATAGTGTAGGGACCTATGGCTACACCTTC. The chain carries TRBV7-8 and TRBJ1-2; D is possibly TRBD1 (6 bases). From germline, CDR1 is SGHVS and CDR2 FQNEAQ. The length of the CDR3 is 16 residues. With 3 bases removed from V and 4 bases from J, the gap between germline ends came to 18 bases.

The genes are TRBV6-5 and TRBJ2-1; TRBD2 aligns across 8 bases. Germline trimming cut 5 bases from V and 4 bases from J; bases unmatched to any gene: 4. The germline CDR1 and CDR2 sequences are MNHEY and SVGAGI. CDR3 length: 14 residues. CDR3 sequence: CASSRGGTYNEQFF. CDR3 nucleotides: TGTGCCAGCAGTCGGGGGGGGACGTACAATGAGCAGTTCTTC.

This clone showed up just a few times. The rearrangement joins TRBV3-1 (or the pseudogene TRBV3-2) to TRBJ2-7, with D maybe TRBD1 (6 bases). The length of the CDR3 is 18 residues. V was trimmed by 0 bases and J by 0 bases, leaving 18 bases between them. Per germline, CDR1 LGHDT and CDR2 YNNKEL (reference sequence). CDR3: CASSQDPLLDRNSYEQYF. The CDR3 nucleotides are TGTGCCAGCAGCCAAGATCCTCTCTTAGACAGGAACTCCTACGAGCAGTACTTC.

This clone came up once. The chain recombines TRBV4-2 with TRBJ2-7; 13 bases match TRBD2. The V and J ends lost 0 bases and 0 bases, in that order; junction bases with no gene match: 14. The CDR3 has 21 amino acids. Germline lookup yields CDR1 LGHNA and CDR2 YNFKEQ. CDR3 loop: CASSQDLSLAGGRGSSYEQYF. DNA of the CDR3: TGTGCCAGCAGCCAAGACCTCTCACTAGCGGGGGGGAGGGGCAGCTCCTACGAGCAGTACTTC.

V and J are TRBV11-3 and TRBJ2-3, with 7 positions matching TRBD2. Germline loops: CDR1 SGHNT, CDR2 YENEEA. After removal of 4 bases from V and 0 bases from J, the junction contained 19 bases not matched to a gene. The CDR3 sequence is 20 residues long. The DNA of the CDR3 is TGTGCCAGCAGCTCGTGGGAACCCCGGGGGGTGATTACTAGCACAGATACGCAGTATTTT. Translated: CASSSWEPRGVITSTDTQYF.

V is TRBV6-2 or TRBV6-3 and J is TRBJ2-7; no clear D gene. This CDR3 region has 11 residues. Per germline, CDR1 MNHEY and CDR2 SVGEGT. The V and J ends lost 2 bases and 4 bases respectively, with 3 bases between them. The CDR3 spells CASSYRYEQYF. CDR3 sequence (DNA): TGTGCCAGCAGTTACCGGTACGAGCAGTACTTC.

This clone has more than one count but fewer than ten. This chain uses TRBV29-1 with TRBJ1-2; D not certain. The V end lost 2 bases, the J end lost 4 bases, and 14 bases lay between the germline ends. The length of the CDR3 is 14 residues. Germline-derived CDR1 and CDR2 are SQVTM and ANQGSEA. The CDR3: CSVEFSNTVYGYTF. In nucleotides, the CDR3 is TGCAGCGTTGAATTCTCAAACACGGTCTATGGCTACACCTTC.

V usage is TRBV11-3 and J usage is TRBJ2-5; D remains ambiguous. CDR1 is SGHNT and CDR2 is YENEEA in the germline V gene. The CDR3 has 12 amino acids. Trimming pared 1 base from V and 2 bases from J, leaving 2 bases between. CDR3 coding DNA: TGTGCCAGCAGCTTAGTACAAGAGACCCAGTACTTC. Translation: CASSLVQETQYF.

The chain uses TRBV7-2 and TRBJ1-5; possible D gene TRBD1, 5 bases. V lost 1 base, J lost 7 bases, and 17 bases lay in between. Germline CDR1 reads SGHTA; CDR2 reads FQGNSA. The CDR3 has 16 residues. CDR3 bases: TGTGCCAGCAGCTTAGTCCGGGGACCTCGGGACCAGCCCCAGCATTTT. Translation gives CASSLVRGPRDQPQHF.

In this sample, this clone turned up once. V and J are TRBV27 and TRBJ2-7, with a possible D match to TRBD1 (7 bases). Trimming removed 8 bases from V and 4 bases from J, with 18 bases in between. The CDR3 is made up of 14 amino acids. Germline V gene lookup returns CDR1 MNHEY and CDR2 SMNVEV (reference sequence). CDR3 bases: TGTGCCAGCGGAGGGGCAGGGGGGCAATACGAGCAGTACTTC. Its translation: CASGGAGGQYEQYF.

This rearrangement joins TRBV18 to TRBJ2-7; 11 nucleotides align to TRBD1. The CDR3 has 14 residues. Germline CDR1 KGHSH, CDR2 LQKENI. Losses at the gene ends were 6 bases for V and 3 bases for J; bases not matched to a gene: 4. The CDR3 nucleotides read TGTGCCAGCTCGCCCGGGACAGGGGGCTACGAGCAGTACTTC. Its protein product is CASSPGTGGYEQYF.

In DNA, the CDR3 is TGTGCCAGCAGCAAGCGGGATGTCGCCGGGGAGCTGTTTTTT. It translates to CASSKRDVAGELFF. This sequence joins TRBV2 and TRBJ2-2; 7 nucleotides match TRBD2. The J segment lost 6 bases and the V segment lost 6 bases, leaving 7 bases of the junction unmatched. The CDR3 runs 14 residues. Germline CDR1 SNHLY, CDR2 FYNNEI.

The V call is TRBV3-1 (or the pseudogene TRBV3-2), the J call TRBJ1-6, with D unresolved. Trimming took off 3 bases at V and 3 bases at J, with 9 bases between the two ends. The CDR3 spans 15 residues. Germline V gives CDR1 LGHDT, CDR2 YNNKEL (reference sequence). CDR3 nucleotide sequence: TGTGCCAGCAGCCATTTAAACAGCTATAATTCACCCCTCCACTTT. This encodes CASSHLNSYNSPLHF.

V is TRBV18 and J is TRBJ2-6; TRBD1 matches 7 bases. J gave up 2 bases and V 4 bases, and 2 bases lay outside the gene matches. The CDR3 sequence is 15 residues long. Germline V lookup: CDR1 KGHSH, CDR2 LQKENI. Written as DNA, the CDR3 is TGTGCCAGCTCACAGCAGGGGGCTGGGGCCAACGTCCTGACTTTC. Protein: CASSQQGAGANVLTF.

The chain employs TRBV19 and TRBJ1-1; D is unclear. CDR1 is LNHDA and CDR2 is SQIVND in the germline V gene (reference sequence). Trimming removed 6 bases at V and 1 base at J, with 12 bases between. CDR3 length: 14 amino acids. Here the CDR3 reads CASRWLTGNTEAFF. CDR3 in DNA: TGTGCCAGTAGATGGTTGACGGGGAACACTGAAGCTTTCTTT.

The CDR3 DNA is TGTGCCAGCAGGACTCCCGGGGGATCTTGGGCTAGCACAGATACGCAGTATTTT. This translates into CASRTPGGSWASTDTQYF. The chain employs TRBV28 and TRBJ2-3, with a tentative D call TRBD2 (6 bases). The CDR3 runs to 18 residues. Germline V CDR1 and CDR2: MDHEN, SYDVKM. Trimming pared 6 bases from V and 0 bases from J, leaving 22 bases between.

The CDR3 is CATSYPVGGATGELFF. DNA for the CDR3: TGTGCCACCAGCTACCCCGTGGGGGGGGCAACCGGGGAGCTGTTTTTT. The chain has TRBV15 and TRBJ2-2, with a possible D match to TRBD2 (7 bases). Looked up from germline, CDR1 is LNHNV and CDR2 is YYDKDF (reference sequence). V gave up 5 bases and J gave up 5 bases, with 18 bases separating them. This CDR3 is 16 amino acids long.

This clone has only a few counts. The chain employs TRBV7-9 and TRBJ1-1; unclear D gene. Trimming cost V 5 bases and J 8 bases, with 15 bases left between them. CDR3 size: 13 residues. Germline V gene sequence: CDR1 SEHNR, CDR2 FQNEAQ (reference sequence). The CDR3 DNA follows: TGTGCCAGCAGCCCTCGATTCGTCTCCGAAGCTTTCTTT. This gives the protein CASSPRFVSEAFF.

J is TRBJ1-4 and V is TRBV14, with a weak D call TRBD1 (6 bases). Germline values: CDR1 SGHDN, CDR2 FVKESK. The CDR3 is made up of 15 amino acids. V was cut by 4 bases and J by 8 bases, with 17 bases left in between. CDR3 coding DNA: TGTGCCAGCAGCCTCCAAACGGGGGGCGGCGAAAAACTGTTTTTT. Amino acids: CASSLQTGGGEKLFF. Combining the CDR3 with reference TRBV14 and TRBJ1-4 gives the whole variable domain EAGVTQFPSHSVIEKGQTVTLRCDPISGHDNLYWYRRVMGKEIKFLLHFVKESKQDESGMPNNRFLAERTGGTYSTLKVQPAELEDSGVYFCASSLQTGGGEKLFFGSGTQLSVL.